The entry below describes one T cell receptor beta chain. 60 Vbeta and 13 Jbeta primers were used in PCR. Generated by immunoSEQ multiplex PCR, the TCRdb table keeps only in-frame clones and is missing some. The sample yields nearly 110,000 clones, 71% seen once. This entry comes from a study of cytomegalovirus exposure and HLA in healthy donors. Germline assignment: CDR1 SEHNR and CDR2 FQNEAQ (reference sequence). The V segment lost 10 bases and the J segment 0 bases; nucleotides outside the gene matches: 5. This CDR3 has 13 amino acids. The chain joins TRBV7-9 to TRBJ2-5; 7 bases are a match to TRBD2. The TCR sequence derives from a female donor in good health and CMV-seronegative. The sample consisted of PBMCs. CDR3 in DNA: TGTGCCACTAGCGGAACCCACCAAGAGACCCAGTACTTC. This translates into CATSGTHQETQYF.